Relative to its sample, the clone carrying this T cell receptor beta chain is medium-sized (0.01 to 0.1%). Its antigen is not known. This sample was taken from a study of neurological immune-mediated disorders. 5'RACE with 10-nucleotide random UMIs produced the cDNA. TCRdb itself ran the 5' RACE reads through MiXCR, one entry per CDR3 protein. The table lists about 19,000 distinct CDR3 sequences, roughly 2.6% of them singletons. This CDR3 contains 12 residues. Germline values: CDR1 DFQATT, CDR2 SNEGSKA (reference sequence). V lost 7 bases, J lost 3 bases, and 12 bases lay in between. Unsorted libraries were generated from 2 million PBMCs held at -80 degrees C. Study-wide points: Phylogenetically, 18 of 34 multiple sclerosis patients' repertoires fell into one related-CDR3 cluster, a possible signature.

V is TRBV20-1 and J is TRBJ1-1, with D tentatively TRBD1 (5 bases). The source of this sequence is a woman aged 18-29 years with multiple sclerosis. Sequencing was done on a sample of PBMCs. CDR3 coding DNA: TGCAGTGTCTGGCTGGGGGACACTGAAGCTTTCTTT. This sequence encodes CSVWLGDTEAFF.